A single sample gave rise to the 27 T cell receptor beta chains below, sequenced in a study of OX40 agonist ivuxolimab in advanced cancers. TCRdb's table, derived via immunoSEQ multiplex PCR, lists solely in-frame clones and lacks some. The sample consists of tens of thousands of clones, about 90% of them appearing once. The input for sequencing was CD4+ or CD8+ T cells sorted from blood, taken in a trial of the OX40 agonist ivuxolimab. The receptors were sampled from an adult with an advanced solid tumor such as melanoma, head and neck, liver or kidney cancer.

This chain uses TRBV15 with TRBJ1-5; D is unclear. V was trimmed by 4 bases and J by 3 bases, leaving 7 bases between them. Germline values: CDR1 LNHNV, CDR2 YYDKDF (reference sequence). The CDR3 is 13 amino acids. The CDR3 bases are TGTGCCACCAGCACAGTGATCAATCAGCCCCAGCATTTT. Protein product: CATSTVINQPQHF.

This rearrangement joins TRBV2 to TRBJ1-3; TRBD1 might be the D (6 bases). This CDR3 region has 15 residues. Germline CDR1 is SNHLY and CDR2 is FYNNEI. The V and J ends lost 4 bases and 4 bases respectively, with 14 bases between them. The CDR3 spells CASSGGGGLGNTIYF. The CDR3 DNA follows: TGTGCCAGCAGTGGGGGAGGGGGTCTGGGAAACACCATATATTTT.

The chain couples TRBV6-6 to TRBJ2-7; D gene ambiguous. Germline V gene data show CDR1 as MNHNY and CDR2 as SVGAGI (reference sequence). Trimming removed 3 bases at V and 0 bases at J, with 12 bases between. CDR3 length equals 15 residues. The CDR3, as DNA: TGTGCCAGCAGTTATTTGCCGCCTATCTCCTACGAGCAGTACTTC. The encoded protein is CASSYLPPISYEQYF.

The chain has TRBV7-2 and TRBJ2-2, with 11 positions matching TRBD1. CDR3 length: 18 amino acids. The trim removed 8 bases at V and 3 bases at J, leaving 14 bases unmatched. The germline gives CDR1 SGHTA, CDR2 FQGNSA. CDR3 nucleotide sequence: TGTGCCAGCCGCGGGGGACAGGGGGTTGATTGGGACACCGGGGAGCTGTTTTTT. Translation: CASRGGQGVDWDTGELFF. Looking up the rest from reference TRBV7-2 and TRBJ2-2 gives the full variable domain: GAGVSQSPSNKVTEKGKDVELRCDPISGHTALYWYRQSLGQGLEFLIYFQGNSAPDKSGLPSDRFSAERTGGSVSTLTIQRTQQEDSAVYLCASRGGQGVDWDTGELFFGEGSRLTVL.

The chain has TRBV11-2 and TRBJ2-5, with a tentative D call TRBD2 (5 bases). Between the trimmed V and J ends, which lost 5 bases and 2 bases, there was a span of 15 bases. The CDR3 spans 15 residues. The germline V gene has CDR1 SGHAT and CDR2 FQNNGV. CDR3: CASSKKRGGQETQYF. In nucleotides, the CDR3 is TGTGCCAGCAGCAAAAAACGGGGTGGGCAAGAGACCCAGTACTTC.

V and J are TRBV9 and TRBJ1-6; the match to TRBD1 covers 9 bases. V gave up 5 bases and J gave up 2 bases; unmatched junction bases: 5. CDR1 and CDR2 (germline): SGDLS, YYNGEE. This CDR3 has 16 residues. The CDR3 loop reads CASSSGQGAYNSPLHF. The DNA of the CDR3 is TGTGCCAGCAGTTCGGGACAGGGAGCCTATAATTCACCCCTCCACTTT.

The chain is built from TRBV5-1 and TRBJ1-1; TRBD1 is a possible D gene (5 bases). CDR1 is SGHRS, CDR2 YFSETQ, per germline. The CDR3 loop spans 15 amino acids. The V end was cut by 5 bases, the J end by 0 bases, with 14 bases between. The CDR3 region is CASSTERGLNTEAFF. The CDR3 nucleotides are TGCGCCAGCAGTACAGAAAGGGGTTTGAACACTGAAGCTTTCTTT.

V gene TRBV6-1 combines with J gene TRBJ2-1; D unclear. Germline V gene sequence: CDR1 MNHNS, CDR2 SASEGT. The CDR3 runs 11 residues. V lost 7 bases, J lost 5 bases, and 6 bases lay in between. In nucleotides, the CDR3 is TGTGCCAGCACAAGGGACAATGAGCAGTTCTTC. This gives the protein CASTRDNEQFF.

This clone was picked up one time. This chain uses TRBV15 with TRBJ2-7; D is possibly TRBD1 or TRBD2 (5 bases each). V gave up 1 base and J gave up 7 bases, with 11 bases separating them. CDR1 and CDR2 from the germline V gene are LNHNV and YYDKDF (reference sequence). This CDR3 spans 13 amino acids. This chain's CDR3 is CATSRVTGGEQYF. The DNA for the CDR3 is TGTGCCACCAGCAGAGTAACTGGGGGAGAGCAGTACTTC.

This clone was found once. The J gene is TRBJ2-3, the V gene TRBV25-1; perhaps TRBD2 as D (6 bases). Germline CDR1 reads MGHDK; CDR2 reads SYGVNS. The V end was cut by 3 bases, the J end by 2 bases, with 9 bases between. CDR3 length: 14 amino acids. The CDR3 DNA follows: TGTGCCAGCAGTGACTGGGGGGACACAGATACGCAGTATTTT. The encoded protein is CASSDWGDTDTQYF.

The chain couples TRBV4-2 to TRBJ1-2, with TRBD1 matching 8 bases. CDR3 length: 13 amino acids. V lost 4 bases and J lost 6; bases outside the gene matches: 4. CDR1 is LGHNA and CDR2 is YNFKEQ in the germline V gene. CDR3 residues: CASSLTDRDGYTF. CDR3 DNA sequence: TGTGCCAGCAGCCTAACGGACAGGGATGGCTACACCTTC.

V usage is TRBV7-9 and J usage is TRBJ1-4; 9 nucleotides agree with TRBD1. CDR3 size: 16 residues. Per the germline V gene, CDR1 is SEHNR and CDR2 is FQNEAQ (reference sequence). With 1 base clipped from V and 0 bases from J, the junction kept 0 bases outside the gene matches. This CDR3 reads CASSLGTGATNEKLFF. CDR3 in DNA: TGTGCCAGCAGCTTAGGGACAGGGGCAACTAATGAAAAACTGTTTTTT.

The genes are TRBV19 and TRBJ1-1; perhaps TRBD1 as D (5 bases). Germline V gene data show CDR1 as LNHDA and CDR2 as SQIVND (reference sequence). Trimming took off 5 bases at V and 1 base at J, with 17 bases between the two ends. There are 16 residues in the CDR3. The CDR3: CASSSRGLLENTEAFF. The CDR3, as DNA: TGTGCCAGTAGTTCCCGGGGACTCCTGGAGAACACTGAAGCTTTCTTT. The variable domain in full, with the rest retrieved from reference TRBV19 and TRBJ1-1, is DGGITQSPKYLFRKEGQNVTLSCEQNLNHDAMYWYRQDPGQGLRLIYYSQIVNDFQKGDIAEGYSVSREKKESFPLTVTSAQKNPTAFYLCASSSRGLLENTEAFFGQGTRLTVV.

The rearrangement links TRBV2 to TRBJ1-4, with 7 nucleotides matching TRBD1. J lost 0 bases, V lost 5 bases, and 9 bases had no gene match. Germline V gene data show CDR1 as SNHLY and CDR2 as FYNNEI. The CDR3 covers 17 residues. For the CDR3, the DNA is TGTGCCAGCAGTATGGACAGGCCCACTGCAACTAATGAAAAACTGTTTTTT. As protein: CASSMDRPTATNEKLFF.

The chain joins TRBV11-2 to TRBJ2-1; perhaps TRBD2 as D (5 bases). Germline-derived CDR1 and CDR2 are SGHAT and FQNNGV. With 4 bases removed from V and 9 bases from J, the gap between germline ends came to 10 bases. The CDR3 has 12 amino acids. The CDR3 spells CASSSAGGEQFF. In nucleotides, the CDR3 is TGTGCCAGCAGCTCCGCAGGAGGTGAGCAGTTCTTC.

The chain recombines TRBV4-1 with TRBJ1-6; 7 bases are shared with TRBD1. CDR1 MGHRA and CDR2 YSYEKL come from the germline V gene. CDR3 size: 16 residues. Trimming removed 4 bases from V and 0 bases from J; junction bases left unmatched: 3. The DNA of the CDR3 is TGCGCCAGCAGCCGACGGGACAGCTCCTATAATTCACCCCTCCACTTT. Protein sequence: CASSRRDSSYNSPLHF.

The V and J genes are TRBV18 and TRBJ2-7, with 7 bases matching TRBD2. CDR1 KGHSH and CDR2 LQKENI come from the germline V gene. V lost 4 bases to trimming and J lost 6 bases; unmatched junction nucleotides: 6. The CDR3 loop spans 13 amino acids. The CDR3 reads CASSLGSGGEQYF. The CDR3, as DNA: TGTGCCAGCTCACTCGGGTCGGGGGGCGAGCAGTACTTC.

The gene calls are TRBV11-3 and TRBJ2-5, with 7 bases that match TRBD2. CDR1 SGHNT and CDR2 YENEEA come from the germline V gene. The CDR3 runs to 13 residues. V dropped 5 bases and J dropped 1; count of bases not matched to a gene: 1. CDR3 in amino acids: CASSPGGQETQYF. The CDR3 DNA sequence: TGTGCCAGCAGCCCGGGGGGCCAAGAGACCCAGTACTTC.

The V gene is TRBV29-1, the J gene TRBJ1-2; the match to TRBD1 covers 9 bases. Germline V gene lookup returns CDR1 SQVTM and CDR2 ANQGSEA. CDR3 size: 14 residues. With 1 base clipped from V and 4 bases from J, the junction kept 4 bases outside the gene matches. The CDR3 loop reads CSVEAGQGGYGYTF. The DNA for the CDR3 is TGCAGCGTTGAAGCGGGACAGGGAGGCTATGGCTACACCTTC.

This clone was found once. The chain carries TRBV5-8 and TRBJ2-1, with 8 bases lining up with TRBD2. CDR3 length: 14 residues. Germline CDR1 SGHTS, CDR2 YDEGEE. V lost 1 base, J lost 8 bases, and 5 bases stayed unmatched. CDR3 amino acids: CASSLFRGGYEQFF. In DNA form, the CDR3 reads TGTGCCAGCAGCTTGTTTCGGGGGGGGTATGAGCAGTTCTTC.

The chain combines TRBV6-5 with TRBJ1-2; 8 bases align to TRBD1. J lost 6 bases, V lost 2 bases, and 5 bases had no gene match. CDR3 size: 14 residues. Germline lookup yields CDR1 MNHEY and CDR2 SVGAGI. The CDR3 loop is CASSYGGQGNGYTF. In DNA, the CDR3 is TGTGCCAGCAGTTACGGCGGACAGGGTAATGGCTACACCTTC.

This chain uses TRBV5-4 with TRBJ2-2; 10 bases align to TRBD2. After removal of 4 bases from V and 5 bases from J, the junction contained 8 bases not matched to a gene. Germline V gives CDR1 SGHNT, CDR2 YYREEE (reference sequence). The CDR3 is made up of 16 amino acids. The DNA for the CDR3 is TGTGCCAGCAGCACCGCTAGCGGGGGTAAAACCGGGGAGCTGTTTTTT. It translates to CASSTASGGKTGELFF.

The rearrangement links TRBV28 to TRBJ1-2, with D possibly being TRBD1 (5 bases). Germline CDR1 is MDHEN and CDR2 is SYDVKM. Trimming took off 4 bases at V and 3 bases at J, with 24 bases between the two ends. The CDR3 runs 18 residues. The CDR3 nucleotides are TGTGCCAGCAGTTCCCCAGGGTGGCATCAGAATGGGGACTATGGCTACACCTTC. It encodes CASSSPGWHQNGDYGYTF.

The J gene is TRBJ2-7, the V gene TRBV19; TRBD1 matches at 9 bases. Germline lookup yields CDR1 LNHDA and CDR2 SQIVND (reference sequence). CDR3 size: 14 residues. With V trimmed by 9 bases and J by 4 bases, 10 bases remained unmatched. CDR3 bases: TGTGCCAGCAAAAAAGGGACAGGGCCGTACGAGCAGTACTTC. This gives the protein CASKKGTGPYEQYF. Supplemented by reference TRBV19 and TRBJ2-7, the full variable domain reads DGGITQSPKYLFRKEGQNVTLSCEQNLNHDAMYWYRQDPGQGLRLIYYSQIVNDFQKGDIAEGYSVSREKKESFPLTVTSAQKNPTAFYLCASKKGTGPYEQYFGPGTRLTVT.

The chain carries TRBV18 and TRBJ2-3; tentatively, D is TRBD1 or TRBD2 (5 bases each). Germline loops: CDR1 KGHSH, CDR2 LQKENI. The CDR3 consists of 14 residues. Trimming stripped 6 bases from V and 2 bases from J, with 12 bases between. DNA of the CDR3: TGTGCCAGCTCGCTACTAGGACACACAGATACGCAGTATTTT. It codes for CASSLLGHTDTQYF.

The chain combines TRBV7-8 with TRBJ1-2, with D possibly TRBD1 on 5 matching bases. Trimming removed 10 bases from V and 0 bases from J, with 6 bases in between. The CDR3 runs to 11 residues. Germline CDR1 reads SGHVS; CDR2 reads FQNEAQ. The CDR3 DNA reads as TGTGCCACAGGGACTAACTATGGCTACACCTTC. Amino acids: CATGTNYGYTF.

The rearrangement uses TRBV19 and TRBJ2-2, with D possibly TRBD2 on 7 matching bases. V lost 1 base and J 4 bases, leaving 13 bases between the germline ends. The V gene's germline CDR1 is LNHDA and CDR2 SQIVND (reference sequence). The CDR3 totals 16 residues. The CDR3 is CASSIGGRGPTGELFF. DNA for the CDR3: TGTGCCAGTAGTATAGGTGGGCGGGGGCCCACCGGGGAGCTGTTTTTT.